Shown below are 3 T cell receptor beta chains from a single sample sequenced in a study of shared clonotypes between healthy human individuals (dated by TCRdb to the early 2020s). The library was built by means of the immunoSEQ multiplex PCR assay. The source is immuneACCESS, and TCRdb retained only in-frame sequences with V and J called. Part of the clones is not carried over; for the studies checked, unresolved V genes explain less than half of this, and the remainder is unexplained. Present in this sample are some 1,100,000 clones, approximately 78% of which were seen just once. The ten biggest clones cover 0.5% to 0.6% of the sample. The sample was memory CD4+ T cells from PBMCs. The cell subset or site label on this specimen signifies: CD45RA-negative fraction. Receptor source: a man in his late teens or twenties in good health. Some clones in this sample may be carry-over from other donors' samples.

The CDR3: CASSEYGRGGTYGYTF. CDR3 DNA sequence: TGTGCCAGCAGTGAATACGGGAGGGGGGGGACCTATGGCTACACCTTC. J is TRBJ1-2 and V is TRBV6-1; the D gene is possibly TRBD1 (6 bases). The germline V and J ends were trimmed by 2 bases and 4 bases, with 17 bases remaining between them. Germline values: CDR1 MNHNS, CDR2 SASEGT. This CDR3 is 16 amino acids long.

This clone was detected once. The genes are TRBV7-8 and TRBJ2-7; D ambiguous. CDR1 SGHVS and CDR2 FQNEAQ come from the germline V gene. Trimming cost V 3 bases and J 3 bases, with 9 bases left between them. The CDR3 extends over 13 amino acids. Here the CDR3 reads CASSLGIVYEQYF. DNA for the CDR3: TGTGCCAGCAGCTTGGGAATCGTCTACGAGCAGTACTTC.

Note on this clone: An end of the junction does not agree with germline; a read error may underlie this. The chain employs TRBV7-2 and TRBJ2-5, with D perhaps matching TRBD1 or TRBD2 (5 bases each). This CDR3 region has 16 residues. Germline CDR1 and CDR2: SGHTA and FQGNSA. In DNA, the CDR3 is TGTGCCAGCAGCTTATCGGGACCCTTGGCCCAAGAGGCCCAGTACTTC. Amino acid sequence: CASSLSGPLAQEAQYF.